This TCR beta chain was sequenced for a study of early T cells in non-severe SARS-CoV-2 infection. Overall study context: The chains were unpaired, and the sequenced material was bulk RNA from unsorted whole blood.

Attached unique molecular identifiers marked individual cDNA molecules. In TCRdb, the 5' RACE reads were re-called with MiXCR into one record per CDR3 protein. The profile shows fewer than 110,000 distinct CDR3 sequences, around 10% of them singletons. This clonotype was detected many times. The V and J ends lost 4 bases and 6 bases respectively, with 13 bases between them. CDR1 is PRHDT, CDR2 FYEKMQ, per germline (reference sequence). This CDR3 comprises 15 residues. The sequence came from an adult who was a healthcare worker with PCR-confirmed SARS-CoV-2 infection or an uninfected control (not recorded which). Sequenced input: whole blood. The chain couples TRBV13 to TRBJ1-6; possibly TRBD1 for D (5 bases). CDR3 sequence: CASSSTGTINSPLHF. The CDR3, as DNA: TGTGCCAGCAGCTCGACCGGGACCATTAATTCACCCCTCCACTTT.